These 22 T cell receptor beta chains originate from one sample sequenced in a study of monozygotic twins with inflammatory bowel disease. From its re-call of the 5' RACE reads, TCRdb lists each CDR3 protein once, without DNA. The table for this sample gives 85,000 to 110,000 distinct CDR3 sequences. The sample consisted of blood. Every receptor here comes from a human donor with ulcerative colitis or Crohn's disease, or a healthy co-twin of an affected twin (not recorded which).

The rearrangement joins TRBV20-1 to TRBJ2-3; the D call from TCRdb, TRBD1, cannot be confirmed without DNA. Germline V gives CDR1 DFQATT, CDR2 SNEGSKA (reference sequence). This CDR3 has 12 amino acids. Here the CDR3 reads CSARSGGGTQYF.

CDR3 in amino acids: CASSVGIVGASSYNEQFF. V and J are TRBV9 and TRBJ2-1; checking the TCRdb D call of TRBD1 is not possible without DNA. Germline V gene data show CDR1 as SGDLS and CDR2 as YYNGEE. The CDR3 sequence is 18 residues long.

The CDR3 sequence: CAISVWGANGYTF. This chain connects TRBV25-1 to TRBJ1-2; TCRdb calls TRBD1, which cannot be checked without DNA. From germline, CDR1 is MGHDK and CDR2 SYGVNS. The CDR3 spans 13 residues.

The genes are TRBV12-3 or TRBV12-4 and TRBJ1-1; TCRdb names TRBD1, which stays unverified in the absence of DNA. This CDR3 is 12 amino acids long. CDR3 amino acids: CASRSGHTEAFF.

CDR3 in amino acids: CSARDKGSYEQYF. The J gene is TRBJ2-7, the V gene TRBV20-1. The germline V gene encodes CDR1 DFQATT and CDR2 SNEGSKA (reference sequence). The CDR3 sequence is 13 residues long.

The rearrangement links TRBV7-9 to TRBJ1-4; TCRdb lists TRBD1, though no DNA is available to test this call. The CDR3 loop spans 15 amino acids. Germline V gene sequence: CDR1 SEHNR, CDR2 FQNEAQ (reference sequence). CDR3 region: CASSLAADRVEKLFF.

The chain has TRBV20-1 and TRBJ2-5; TCRdb designates TRBD1, a call that cannot be tested without DNA. CDR1 and CDR2 from the germline V gene are DFQATT and SNEGSKA (reference sequence). This CDR3 spans 12 amino acids. Here the CDR3 reads CSAGTAQETQYF.

This chain joins TRBV29-1 and TRBJ1-1; the D gene TCRdb calls, TRBD1, cannot be checked with no DNA. Germline loops: CDR1 SQVTM, CDR2 ANQGSEA. CDR3 length equals 16 residues. This CDR3 reads CSVVRGQAKTNTEAFF. The full variable domain, its missing parts supplied by reference TRBV29-1 and TRBJ1-1, is SAVISQKPSRDICQRGTSLTIQCQVDSQVTMMFWYRQQPGQSLTLIATANQGSEATYESGFVIDKFPISRPNLTFSTLTVSNMSPEDSSIYLCSVVRGQAKTNTEAFFGQGTRLTVV.

The rearrangement joins TRBV5-1 to TRBJ1-1; the TCRdb call, TRBD1, lacks DNA for checking. Germline CDR1 is SGHRS and CDR2 is YFSETQ. The CDR3 loop spans 12 amino acids. CDR3: CASSQDRAEAFF.

The rearrangement joins TRBV10-3 to TRBJ1-2; without DNA, the TCRdb call of TRBD1 cannot be checked. This CDR3 has 14 amino acids. Germline V gene lookup returns CDR1 ENHRY and CDR2 SYGVKD. Here the CDR3 reads CAISGQGTNYGYTF.

The chain carries TRBV12-3 or TRBV12-4 and TRBJ2-3. This CDR3 is built from 12 residues. Here the CDR3 reads CASSQFGDTQYF.

The gene calls are TRBV9 and TRBJ2-7; the D call from TCRdb, TRBD2, cannot be confirmed without DNA. Germline CDR1 is SGDLS and CDR2 is YYNGEE. The CDR3 covers 19 residues. CDR3 amino acids: CASSVDQGGVSGGPYEQYF. The complete variable domain, with remaining parts taken from reference TRBV9 and TRBJ2-7, reads DSGVTQTPKHLITATGQRVTLRCSPRSGDLSVYWYQQSLDQGLQFLIQYYNGEERAKGNILERFSAQQFPDLHSELNLSSLELGDSALYFCASSVDQGGVSGGPYEQYFGPGTRLTVT.

The chain has TRBV12-3 or TRBV12-4 and TRBJ2-5; the TCRdb D gene call, TRBD1, has no DNA to confirm it. The CDR3 loop spans 12 amino acids. CDR3 residues: CARGQIQETQYF.

The chain has TRBV2 and TRBJ1-2; there is no DNA to check the TCRdb D call of TRBD1. Per the germline V gene, CDR1 is SNHLY and CDR2 is FYNNEI. The CDR3 runs 16 residues. The CDR3 sequence is CASSERSSSGRYGYTF.

This chain connects TRBV5-1 to TRBJ2-7; TCRdb selects TRBD2, and the lack of DNA leaves this call unchecked. This CDR3 has 14 residues. Germline V gene data show CDR1 as SGHRS and CDR2 as YFSETQ. The CDR3 sequence: CASSSGLVSYEQYF.

The chain links TRBV5-6 to TRBJ2-7; TCRdb reports TRBD2, a call that lacks DNA to check it against. Germline V gives CDR1 SGHDT, CDR2 YYEEEE. The CDR3 sequence is 11 residues long. This CDR3 reads CASSSGTSQYF.

The genes are TRBV28 and TRBJ2-7; TCRdb selects TRBD2, and the lack of DNA leaves this call unchecked. The CDR3 is made up of 15 amino acids. CDR1 and CDR2 from the germline V gene are MDHEN and SYDVKM. The CDR3 here is CASSTWGLSSYEQYF.

The CDR3 region is CASSPSGVGWGYEQYF. V gene TRBV6-1 combines with J gene TRBJ2-7. Germline values: CDR1 MNHNS, CDR2 SASEGT. The CDR3 loop spans 16 amino acids.

The rearrangement joins TRBV11-2 to TRBJ2-2; the TCRdb call, TRBD1, lacks DNA for checking. The CDR3 length is 18 residues. In germline, CDR1 is SGHAT, CDR2 FQNNGV. This CDR3 reads CASSSLLRLTENTGELFF.

The chain joins TRBV13 to TRBJ2-1. This CDR3 is built from 12 residues. The germline gives CDR1 PRHDT, CDR2 FYEKMQ (reference sequence). CDR3 sequence reads: CASSLIVSEQFF.

The V call is TRBV5-1, the J call TRBJ1-1; TCRdb's D gene call, TRBD1, goes unchecked for lack of DNA. This CDR3 spans 16 amino acids. The germline gives CDR1 SGHRS, CDR2 YFSETQ. The CDR3 sequence: CASSPGAPRLRSEAFF.

The chain has TRBV4-1 and TRBJ2-2. CDR1 MGHRA and CDR2 YSYEKL come from the germline V gene. The CDR3 has 19 residues. The CDR3 reads CASSQGGLGRRSNTGELFF.